Sequencing of this T cell receptor (beta chain) was carried out in a study of T cells expressing NK-cell markers. The CDR3 extends over 16 amino acids. Following a re-call of the 5' RACE reads, TCRdb has one entry per CDR3 protein and lacks DNA. The table lists fewer than 550,000 distinct CDR3 sequences. The source material was blood T cells: a sorted CD56 or NKG2C T cell subset, CD4+ or CD8+ T cells, or bulk PBMC T cells (not recorded which). The rearrangement joins TRBV21-1 to TRBJ2-1; TCRdb calls TRBD2, which cannot be checked without DNA. TRBV21-1 is a recognized pseudogene. The origin of this receptor is a woman aged 50 to 65 in good health. CDR3 region: CASLQGNSPLGNEQFF.